A selection of T cell receptor beta chains follows, all from one sample in a study of esophageal squamous cell carcinoma under preoperative chemotherapy. TCRdb reanalysed the PCR reads using MiXCR and keeps one entry per CDR3 protein. The table lists some 32,000 distinct CDR3 sequences, around 50% of them singletons. Sampling was conducted from a patient given preoperative chemotherapy. The receptors were gathered from a human donor with esophageal squamous cell carcinoma. The donor label of this sample is uncertain. Each CDR3 is given with its conserved first and last residue. Fields, in order: J gene, V gene, CDR3 length, D gene, CDR3 protein. A D gene is named only where the DNA matches it firmly.

TRBJ2-5	TRBV7-3	17	TRBD2	CGSSAGTGGGAEETQYF
TRBJ2-3	TRBV7-8	16	TRBD1	CASSRLQGASTGAQYF
TRBJ2-6	TRBV7-2	18	TRBD1	CASSLGDSGRPGANELYF
TRBJ2-5	TRBV7-2	16	TRBD2	CASSSGRGAPREAQSF
TRBJ1-2	TRBV6-1	16	TRBD1	CASSEVMGTGGDGYTF
TRBJ2-7	TRBV7-6	17	TRBD2	CASSSLAGLSGTAEQYF
TRBJ2-5	TRBV6-5	14	-	CASSWGLSGETQYF
TRBJ2-1	TRBV12-3/TRBV12-4	12	TRBD2	CASSRGGNEQFF
-	TRBV6-4	16	TRBD2	CASRDSGTGGKNTQYF
TRBJ2-1	TRBV7-2	16	TRBD2	CASSFSGTSGYKEQFF
TRBJ1-1	TRBV11-3	14	-	CASSLDLGNTEAFF
TRBJ2-2	TRBV7-8	16	-	CASSRLQGASTEAQFF
TRBJ2-5	TRBV7-6	14	TRBD2	CAGRGGGDKETQYF
-	TRBV6-1	14	-	CGSRAGRAVDTQYF
TRBJ2-3	TRBV7-6	16	-	CASRFSGLGVTNMQYF
TRBJ2-2	TRBV6-1	13	TRBD1	CASRTGVTGELYF
TRBJ2-6	TRBV19	15	-	CASSEGHSGANVLTF